The rows below give T cell receptor beta chains drawn from one sample of a study of PD-1 blockade in classical Hodgkin lymphoma. Measured with immunoSEQ multiplex PCR; TCRdb has only the in-frame clones, and not every one. The sample has roughly 14,000 clones, 86% seen once. Material: peripheral blood mononuclear cells (PBMCs), obtained at baseline. These receptors originate from a human donor with classical Hodgkin lymphoma. The CDR3 runs from the conserved cysteine through the conserved F or W. D genes are given only for firm matches. Clone size is given for some rows only: seen once, a few or many times, or a class if the clone is expanded.

>.|TRBJ1-1|TRBV19|.
TGTGCCAGTAGTATCACTGCGAACACTGAAGCTTTCTTT
CASSITANTEAFF
>.|TRBJ1-2|TRBV11-2|TRBD1
TGTGCCAGCAGCTTAGATGCAGGGACAGGGTCCTATGGCTACACCTTC
CASSLDAGTGSYGYTF
>.|TRBJ2-3|TRBV27|.
TGTGCCAGCAGTTTACGGGCCGCCACAGATACGCAGTATTTT
CASSLRAATDTQYF
>.|TRBJ1-4|TRBV6-1|TRBD1
TGTGCCAGCAGTGCCGGGACAGGGTATGAAAAACTGTTTTTT
CASSAGTGYEKLFF
>.|TRBJ2-1|TRBV9|TRBD2
TGTGCCAGCAGCGCAGCCGGGACTACTTACAATGAGCAGTTCTTC
CASSAAGTTYNEQFF
>.|TRBJ2-7|TRBV7-6|TRBD2
TGTGCCAGCAGCTTAGAGGTAGCGGGCTCCTACGAGCAGTACTTC
CASSLEVAGSYEQYF
>.|TRBJ2-3|TRBV7-9|TRBD2
TGTGCCAGTCTTGGGGGGGTCACAGATACGCAGTATTTT
CASLGGVTDTQYF
>.|TRBJ1-3|TRBV9|TRBD1
TGTGCCAGCAGCCCTCGGACAGGCTCTGGAAACACCATATATTTT
CASSPRTGSGNTIYF
>.|TRBJ2-1|TRBV18|TRBD2
TGTGCCAGCTCACCACTTTCGACTAGCGGGATGGCCTACAATGAGCAGTTCTTC
CASSPLSTSGMAYNEQFF
>.|TRBJ1-1|TRBV7-9|.
TGTGCCAGCAGCTCACCGGGACAACTGAACACTGAAGCTTTCTTT
CASSSPGQLNTEAFF
>.|TRBJ2-5|TRBV6-1|.
TGTGCCAGCAGTGAAAATCGCGAGACCCAGTACTTC
CASSENRETQYF
>few|TRBJ2-1|TRBV30|TRBD2
TGTGCCTGGGGGGCAGGCGGGAGGGCCTCCCAGTTCTTC
CAWGAGGRASQFF
>.|TRBJ2-7|TRBV11-2|.
TGTGCCAGCAGCTGGACAGAATCCTACGAGCAGTACTTC
CASSWTESYEQYF
>.|TRBJ1-2|TRBV5-6|.
TGTGCCAGCAGCACCCGACAGCGTTCGTTTGGCTACACCTTC
CASSTRQRSFGYTF
>.|TRBJ1-4|TRBV2|.
TGTGCCAGCAGTTCCCGTAGGTTAAATGAAAAACTGTTTTTT
CASSSRRLNEKLFF
>.|TRBJ1-3|TRBV7-9|.
TGTGCCAGCAGCTTCGGGTGGTCGGGGGCTGGAAACACCATATATTTT
CASSFGWSGAGNTIYF
>.|TRBJ2-7|TRBV5-5|.
TGTGCCAGCAGCCTAACGCCAGGGTTCTCCTACGAGCAGTACTTC
CASSLTPGFSYEQYF
>.|TRBJ1-5|TRBV7-2|.
TGTGCCAGCAGACAGACAAAGGATCAGCCCCAGCATTTT
CASRQTKDQPQHF
>.|TRBJ2-5|TRBV6-5|.
TGTGCCAGCGGCCGGAAGGAAGAGACCCAGTACTTC
CASGRKEETQYF
>.|TRBJ2-3|TRBV7-3|.
TGTGCCAGCAGCGCGACAGGATCCACAGATACGCAGTATTTT
CASSATGSTDTQYF
>.|TRBJ2-3|TRBV4-3|.
TGCGCCAGCAGCCCTCTATGGTCGAAGACAGATACGCAGTATTTT
CASSPLWSKTDTQYF
>few|TRBJ1-1|TRBV7-8|TRBD1
TGTGCCAGCAGCACTCGACAGGGGGCCCCCACTGAAGCTTTCTTT
CASSTRQGAPTEAFF
>.|TRBJ1-2|TRBV12-5|.
TGTGCTAGTGGTCCGGACGGGGCCTATGGCTACACCTTC
CASGPDGAYGYTF
>once|TRBJ1-2|TRBV18|.
TGTGCCAGCTCATGGGGCCGGACAGCCAACTATGGCTACACCTTC
CASSWGRTANYGYTF
>.|TRBJ2-7|TRBV9|TRBD1
TGTGCCAGCAGCAAACGGGACAGGCTCACCCAAGAGCAGTACTTC
CASSKRDRLTQEQYF
>.|TRBJ2-2|TRBV7-8|TRBD2
TGTGCCAGCAGCTTAGGGGGTAGCGGGAGTGCCACCGGGGAGCTGTTTTTT
CASSLGGSGSATGELFF
>medium-sized|TRBJ2-3|TRBV29-1|TRBD1
TGCAGCCTACCGGGACAGGGGACAGATACGCAGTATTTT
CSLPGQGTDTQYF
>.|TRBJ2-7|TRBV6-5|.
TGTGCCAGCAAGCCGAGCGCAGGGGGAGGCTACGAGCAGTACTTC
CASKPSAGGGYEQYF
>.|TRBJ2-5|TRBV7-2|TRBD2
TGTGCCAGCAGTTTCCCCACTAGCGGGGTACAAGAGACCCAGTACTTC
CASSFPTSGVQETQYF
>.|TRBJ2-1|TRBV10-3|TRBD1
TGTGCCATCAGTGAGGGACAGGGTAGGAACAATGAGCAGTTCTTC
CAISEGQGRNNEQFF
>.|TRBJ1-2|TRBV30|TRBD1
TGTGCCTGGAGTACAGGGGAATACTATGGCTACACCTTC
CAWSTGEYYGYTF
>.|TRBJ2-5|TRBV7-9|.
TGTGCCAGCAGCTTAGGGCGAGAGACCCAGTACTTC
CASSLGRETQYF
>.|TRBJ2-7|TRBV27|.
TGTGCCAGCAGTTTAAAGGCCACAGCCTACGAGCAGTACTTC
CASSLKATAYEQYF
>.|TRBJ1-2|TRBV19|.
TGTGCCAGTAGTATAGGGGCAGGGGACGGCTACACCTTC
CASSIGAGDGYTF
>.|TRBJ1-3|TRBV2|TRBD1
TGTGCCAGCAGTGAAGAGGTGACAGGGGGTGGAAACACCATATATTTT
CASSEEVTGGGNTIYF
>.|TRBJ2-1|TRBV4-2|.
TGTGCCAGCAGCCAAGCGACAGTTTACAATGAGCAGTTCTTC
CASSQATVYNEQFF
>.|TRBJ2-3|TRBV5-3|.
TGTGCCAGAAGCTCCCCACGGTTCGTGGACGGCGGACATAGCACAGATACGCAGTATTTT
CARSSPRFVDGGHSTDTQYF
>.|TRBJ2-1|TRBV14|TRBD2
TGTGCCAGCAGCCGCCTCGGAGCGGGGGCTTACAATGAGCAGTTCTTC
CASSRLGAGAYNEQFF
>.|TRBJ2-3|TRBV19|.
TGTGCCAGTAGTATAGAGAGGGGTCCGACAGATACGCAGTATTTT
CASSIERGPTDTQYF
>once|TRBJ2-1|TRBV19|.
TGTGCCAGTAGTATTATCTCCGGAGATGAGCAGTTCTTC
CASSIISGDEQFF
>.|TRBJ2-2|TRBV6-6|.
TGTGCCAGCAGCACTTCTTCCGGGGAGCTGTTTTTT
CASSTSSGELFF
>medium-sized|TRBJ1-2|TRBV27|.
TGTGCCAGCAGTTTTGGATCCAGGGCCCCCCATGGCTACACCTTC
CASSFGSRAPHGYTF
>.|TRBJ2-5|TRBV7-6|TRBD2
TGTGCCAGCAGCTTAAGGGGTTTGGGGGGGGAAGAGACCCAGTACTTC
CASSLRGLGGEETQYF
>.|TRBJ2-3|TRBV7-2|TRBD1
TGTGCCAGCAGCTTAAAGGAGACAGGGTTCGGCCGGGGCACAGATACGCAGTATTTT
CASSLKETGFGRGTDTQYF
>.|TRBJ1-5|TRBV4-3|.
TGCGCCAGCAGCCCGGGACGGCTCAATCAGCCCCAGCATTTT
CASSPGRLNQPQHF
>.|TRBJ2-1|TRBV28|TRBD2
TGTGCCAGCAGTTTGGCGGGGACTAGCGGTTACAATGAGCAGTTCTTC
CASSLAGTSGYNEQFF
>.|TRBJ2-1|TRBV19|.
TGTGCCAGTAGTATACAGGGCCTTAATGAGCAGTTCTTC
CASSIQGLNEQFF
>.|TRBJ1-1|TRBV13|.
TGTGCCAGCAGCCCGTCCCCGACCCAGGCCAACACTGAAGCTTTCTTT
CASSPSPTQANTEAFF
>.|TRBJ2-5|TRBV11-3|TRBD2
TGTGCCAGCCGTGGATGGGAGGGCTACGAGGAGACCCAGTACTTC
CASRGWEGYEETQYF
>.|TRBJ2-7|TRBV27|.
TGTGCCAGCAGTTTAGGGCAGGGCAAGCAGTACTTC
CASSLGQGKQYF
>.|TRBJ1-5|TRBV4-1|.
TGCGCCAGCAGCCAAGAGGCCGGACTTTCAATCCAGCCCCAGCATTTT
CASSQEAGLSIQPQHF
>few|TRBJ2-1|TRBV9|TRBD1
TGTGCCAGCAGTGATGGGACAGGCAGCTCCTACAATGAGCAGTTCTTC
CASSDGTGSSYNEQFF
>.|TRBJ1-1|TRBV9|.
TGTGCCAGCAGCCCAACAGGACAGAAATTTGAAGCTTTCTTT
CASSPTGQKFEAFF
>.|TRBJ2-1|TRBV9|TRBD2
TGTGCCAGCAGCCCGCAACTAGCGGGGGGGCACAATGAGCAGTTCTTC
CASSPQLAGGHNEQFF